These T cell receptor beta chains were read from a single sample in a study of preoperative IRX-2 immunotherapy in early breast cancer. Profiling relied on immunoSEQ multiplex PCR, and the TCRdb table lists in-frame clones only, not all of them. This table holds 35,000 to 50,000 clones, about 94% found once. Sequenced here: tumor tissue, sampled after IRX-2 immunotherapy. These receptors all come from a human donor with breast cancer. Each CDR3 is given with its conserved first and last residue. The D gene is left open where the match is weak. Only part of the rows carry a size: once, few, many, or a class if the clone is expanded.

clone size: NA; J gene: TRBJ1-3; V gene: TRBV6-6; D gene: NA; CDR3 DNA: TGTGCCAGCAGCCGAGGTCTGGAGGCTGGAAACACCATATATTTT; CDR3 protein: CASSRGLEAGNTIYF
clone size: NA; J gene: TRBJ2-1; V gene: TRBV10-2; D gene: TRBD2; CDR3 DNA: TGCGCCAGCAGTGAGGTAGCGGGGGGTCTGTACAATGAGCAGTTCTTC; CDR3 protein: CASSEVAGGLYNEQFF
clone size: NA; J gene: TRBJ2-3; V gene: TRBV4-3; D gene: TRBD2; CDR3 DNA: TGCGCCAGCAGCCAGATCGGGGGGGTGGCAGATACGCAGTATTTT; CDR3 protein: CASSQIGGVADTQYF
clone size: NA; J gene: TRBJ2-5; V gene: TRBV13; D gene: NA; CDR3 DNA: TGTGCCAGCAGCTCACGACAGGTATCAAGAACCCAGTACTTC; CDR3 protein: CASSSRQVSRTQYF
clone size: NA; J gene: TRBJ1-1; V gene: TRBV18; D gene: NA; CDR3 DNA: TGTGCCAGCTCACCGGGCTCAGGGGTCACTGAAGCTTTCTTT; CDR3 protein: CASSPGSGVTEAFF
clone size: NA; J gene: TRBJ2-5; V gene: TRBV19; D gene: NA; CDR3 DNA: TGTGCCAGTAGTATCACGGCAATATCGATGGAGACCCAGTACTTC; CDR3 protein: CASSITAISMETQYF
clone size: once; J gene: TRBJ2-1; V gene: TRBV29-1; D gene: NA; CDR3 DNA: TGCAGCGTTGAAGATCTCGTTCAGTTCTTC; CDR3 protein: CSVEDLVQFF
clone size: NA; J gene: TRBJ1-1; V gene: TRBV5-6; D gene: NA; CDR3 DNA: TGTGCCAGCAGGCTCGGGGGGGAAAGCACTGAAGCTTTCTTT; CDR3 protein: CASRLGGESTEAFF
clone size: once; J gene: TRBJ2-1; V gene: TRBV5-6; D gene: NA; CDR3 DNA: TGTGCCAGCAGGGGAGACTTATACAATGAGCAGTTCTTC; CDR3 protein: CASRGDLYNEQFF
clone size: once; J gene: TRBJ2-2; V gene: TRBV4-3; D gene: NA; CDR3 DNA: TGCGCCAGCAGCCTTTTAGCGAACACCGGGGAGCTGTTTTTT; CDR3 protein: CASSLLANTGELFF
clone size: NA; J gene: TRBJ2-5; V gene: TRBV6-1; D gene: TRBD1; CDR3 DNA: TGTGCCAGCAGTGAATCGGCAGGGGGTGAGACCCAGTACTTC; CDR3 protein: CASSESAGGETQYF
clone size: NA; J gene: TRBJ2-5; V gene: TRBV4-1; D gene: NA; CDR3 DNA: TGCGCCAGCAGCCAATGGGGGCGGGCCGGGGAGACCCAGTACTTC; CDR3 protein: CASSQWGRAGETQYF
clone size: NA; J gene: TRBJ1-1; V gene: TRBV4-3; D gene: NA; CDR3 DNA: TGCGCCAGCAGCCAAGGCTTCAGAGCTTTCTTT; CDR3 protein: CASSQGFRAFF
clone size: NA; J gene: TRBJ2-3; V gene: TRBV28; D gene: NA; CDR3 DNA: TGTGCCAGCAGCTATAGGGGCGGCACAGATACGCAGTATTTT; CDR3 protein: CASSYRGGTDTQYF
clone size: NA; J gene: TRBJ2-7; V gene: TRBV28; D gene: TRBD1; CDR3 DNA: TGTGCCAGCAGTTCGGGACAGGGGTACGAGCAGTACTTC; CDR3 protein: CASSSGQGYEQYF
clone size: NA; J gene: TRBJ2-5; V gene: TRBV27; D gene: NA; CDR3 DNA: TGTGCCAGCAGTTTCCTGGGGTTAAGGGAGACCCAGTACTTC; CDR3 protein: CASSFLGLRETQYF
clone size: NA; J gene: TRBJ2-5; V gene: TRBV11-3; D gene: NA; CDR3 DNA: TGTGCCAGCAGCGTACCCTCCCTGAGGGACACCAAAGAGACCCAGTACTTC; CDR3 protein: CASSVPSLRDTKETQYF
clone size: NA; J gene: TRBJ2-2; V gene: TRBV7-8; D gene: TRBD1; CDR3 DNA: TGTGCCAGCAGAGGGGGACAGGGGGGTACCGGGGAGCTGTTTTTT; CDR3 protein: CASRGGQGGTGELFF
clone size: NA; J gene: TRBJ1-4; V gene: TRBV18; D gene: NA; CDR3 DNA: TGTGCCAGCTCACCACCGGTGGGCGACGAAAAACTGTTTTTT; CDR3 protein: CASSPPVGDEKLFF
clone size: NA; J gene: TRBJ2-7; V gene: TRBV5-1; D gene: TRBD2; CDR3 DNA: TGCGCCAGCAGCGCCACTAGCGGCTCCTACGAGCAGTACTTC; CDR3 protein: CASSATSGSYEQYF
clone size: NA; J gene: TRBJ1-3; V gene: TRBV11-1; D gene: NA; CDR3 DNA: TGTGCCAGCAGCTCGACGGCGGGGACCCCCTCTGGAAACACCATATATTTT; CDR3 protein: CASSSTAGTPSGNTIYF
clone size: NA; J gene: TRBJ1-3; V gene: TRBV2; D gene: NA; CDR3 DNA: TGTGCCAGCAGTGAAGATCCGGCAGGTGGAAACACCATATATTTT; CDR3 protein: CASSEDPAGGNTIYF
clone size: NA; J gene: TRBJ1-1; V gene: TRBV7-8; D gene: TRBD1; CDR3 DNA: TGTGCCAGCAGCGCCTCCACCACAGGGGGCGCAAAAGCTTTCTTT; CDR3 protein: CASSASTTGGAKAFF
clone size: NA; J gene: TRBJ1-2; V gene: TRBV5-1; D gene: NA; CDR3 DNA: TGCGCCAGCAGCACAGGTGATCGCTTCTATGGCTACACCTTC; CDR3 protein: CASSTGDRFYGYTF
clone size: once; J gene: TRBJ1-2; V gene: TRBV6-5; D gene: NA; CDR3 DNA: TGTGCCTCGTCCCAGACGGCTAACTATGGCTACACCTTC; CDR3 protein: CASSQTANYGYTF
clone size: NA; J gene: TRBJ2-1; V gene: TRBV19; D gene: TRBD2; CDR3 DNA: TGTGCCAGTCGCTCATGGGGGGGAGTCAATGAGCAGTTCTTC; CDR3 protein: CASRSWGGVNEQFF
clone size: NA; J gene: TRBJ2-7; V gene: TRBV19; D gene: TRBD1; CDR3 DNA: TGTGCCAGCACACCCGGGACAGGGGTCAGCGAGCAGTACTTC; CDR3 protein: CASTPGTGVSEQYF
clone size: NA; J gene: TRBJ2-7; V gene: TRBV11-2; D gene: TRBD2; CDR3 DNA: TGTGCCAGCAGCTTATGGACTAGCAGCTCCTACGAGCAGTACTTC; CDR3 protein: CASSLWTSSSYEQYF